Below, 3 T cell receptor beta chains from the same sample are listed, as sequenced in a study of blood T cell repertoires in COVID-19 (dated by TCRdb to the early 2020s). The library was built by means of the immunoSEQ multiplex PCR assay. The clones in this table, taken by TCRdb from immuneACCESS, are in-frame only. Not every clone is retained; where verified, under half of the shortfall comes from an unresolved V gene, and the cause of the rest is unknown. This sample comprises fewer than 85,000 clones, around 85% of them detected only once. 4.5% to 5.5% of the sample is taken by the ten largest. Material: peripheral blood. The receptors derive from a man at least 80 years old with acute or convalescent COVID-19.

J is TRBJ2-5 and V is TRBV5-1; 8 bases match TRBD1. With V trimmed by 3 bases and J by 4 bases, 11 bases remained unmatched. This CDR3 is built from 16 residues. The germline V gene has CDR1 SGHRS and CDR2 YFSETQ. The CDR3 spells CASSSPGQGPRETQYF. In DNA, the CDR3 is TGCGCCAGCAGCTCCCCCGGACAGGGACCAAGAGAGACCCAGTACTTC.

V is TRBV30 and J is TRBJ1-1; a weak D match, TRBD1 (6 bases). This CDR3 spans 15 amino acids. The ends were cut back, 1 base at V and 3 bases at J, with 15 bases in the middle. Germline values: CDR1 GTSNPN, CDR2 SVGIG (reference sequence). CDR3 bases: TGTGCCTGGAGTGCCGGGGGGGCTGGTCACACTGAAGCTTTCTTT. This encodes CAWSAGGAGHTEAFF.

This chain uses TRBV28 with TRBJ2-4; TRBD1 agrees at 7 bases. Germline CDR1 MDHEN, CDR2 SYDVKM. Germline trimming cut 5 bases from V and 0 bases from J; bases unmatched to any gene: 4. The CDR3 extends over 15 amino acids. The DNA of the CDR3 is TGTGCCAGCAGTCTGAGACAGGGAGCCAAAAACATTCAGTACTTC. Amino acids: CASSLRQGAKNIQYF.